A single sample is the source of the 23 T cell receptor beta chains below, sequenced in a study of blood T cell repertoires in COVID-19. Assay: immunoSEQ multiplex PCR; the TCRdb copy retains only in-frame clones and omits some. The table shows roughly 300,000 clones, with 85% to 90% occurring only once. What was sequenced was PBMCs or T cells enriched from blood (not recorded which). Receptors were obtained from a woman aged 18-30 years who had recovered from COVID-19.

The chain recombines TRBV9 with TRBJ2-3; tentative D call: TRBD2 (5 bases). V lost 7 bases, J lost 0 bases, and 9 bases lay in between. The CDR3 loop spans 13 amino acids. Germline loops: CDR1 SGDLS, CDR2 YYNGEE. DNA for the CDR3: TGTGCCAGCCCTAGGACTAGCACAGATACGCAGTATTTT. This encodes CASPRTSTDTQYF.

The rearrangement uses TRBV2 and TRBJ1-1, with D maybe TRBD1 (5 bases). V lost 5 bases to trimming and J lost 2 bases, with 9 bases between them. The CDR3 contains 13 residues. Germline V gene data show CDR1 as SNHLY and CDR2 as FYNNEI. The CDR3 DNA reads TGTGCCAGCAGTACCAGGGAAAACACTGAAGCTTTCTTT. Its protein product is CASSTRENTEAFF.

The rearrangement uses TRBV11-2 and TRBJ2-3; the match to TRBD2 covers 9 bases. CDR3 size: 17 residues. With V trimmed by 5 bases and J by 3 bases, 12 bases remained unmatched. CDR1 SGHAT and CDR2 FQNNGV come from the germline V gene. The DNA for the CDR3 is TGTGCCAGCAGCGCCCGGACTAGCGCATCGGTAACAGATACGCAGTATTTT. Amino acid sequence: CASSARTSASVTDTQYF.

This clone was picked up a small number of times. This chain connects TRBV19 to TRBJ1-1, with 7 bases that match TRBD1. Germline V lookup: CDR1 LNHDA, CDR2 SQIVND (reference sequence). This CDR3 is built from 15 residues. V shed 4 bases and J 4 bases; nucleotides not matched to a gene: 9. CDR3: CASSSNRGQLTEAFF. The DNA of the CDR3 is TGTGCCAGTAGTAGCAACAGGGGTCAGCTCACTGAAGCTTTCTTT.

This chain's CDR3 is CASSLVLGSYEQYF. In DNA form, the CDR3 reads TGCGCCAGCAGCTTGGTACTAGGGTCCTACGAGCAGTACTTC. The chain recombines TRBV5-1 with TRBJ2-7, with D possibly being TRBD2 (5 bases). Per germline, CDR1 SGHRS and CDR2 YFSETQ. This CDR3 has 14 amino acids. V was pared by 0 bases and J by 1 base, with 8 bases between.

The V call is TRBV5-1, the J call TRBJ2-1, with TRBD2 matching 13 bases. V dropped 7 bases and J dropped 5; count of bases not matched to a gene: 12. The CDR3 loop spans 17 amino acids. The germline CDR1 and CDR2 sequences are SGHRS and YFSETQ. In DNA, the CDR3 is TGCGCCAGCGGGGCACTAGCGGGGGGGCCGTTGGACAATGAGCAGTTCTTC. This sequence encodes CASGALAGGPLDNEQFF.

This clone was counted a single time. The chain is built from TRBV4-1 and TRBJ1-2; the D gene is possibly TRBD1 (6 bases). CDR3 length: 15 amino acids. Trimming pared 0 bases from V and 1 base from J, leaving 9 bases between. In germline, CDR1 is MGHRA, CDR2 YSYEKL. The CDR3 DNA is TGCGCCAGCAGCCAAGAACAGGGACATAACTATGGCTACACCTTC. Its translation is CASSQEQGHNYGYTF.

This chain joins TRBV28 and TRBJ1-2; tentatively, D is TRBD1 (5 bases). The germline V gene encodes CDR1 MDHEN and CDR2 SYDVKM. The CDR3 has 13 residues. V was clipped by 2 bases and J by 6 bases, with 10 bases between them. The CDR3 nucleotides are TGTGCCAGCAGTTTACGCGGGGCCCATGGCTACACCTTC. This codes for CASSLRGAHGYTF.

The chain links TRBV4-1 to TRBJ1-3; unclear D gene. Germline loops: CDR1 MGHRA, CDR2 YSYEKL. Trimming left V 1 base short and J 5 bases short, with 12 bases between. The CDR3 consists of 15 residues. Here the CDR3 reads CASSQGAGRRNTIYF. For the CDR3, the DNA is TGCGCCAGCAGCCAAGGGGCCGGAAGGAGAAACACCATATATTTT.

The sample holds a few counts of this clone. The rearrangement joins TRBV10-3 to TRBJ1-1; TRBD1 is a possible D gene (6 bases). V lost 10 bases and J 6 bases, leaving 12 bases between the germline ends. Germline CDR1 and CDR2: ENHRY and SYGVKD. This CDR3 is 11 amino acids long. The DNA of the CDR3 is TGTGCCACACAGGGAATCTCTGAAGCTTTCTTT. It codes for CATQGISEAFF.

This clone occurred once. The chain combines TRBV2 with TRBJ1-5; TRBD1 is a possible D gene (6 bases). Germline CDR1 is SNHLY and CDR2 is FYNNEI. The length of the CDR3 is 18 residues. Trimming left V 2 bases short and J 0 bases short, with 17 bases between. CDR3 in DNA: TGTGCCAGCAGTGAAACCCTCGAGGGGGAACTTAGCAATCAGCCCCAGCATTTT. Protein: CASSETLEGELSNQPQHF. Filled out from reference TRBV2 and TRBJ1-5, the complete variable domain reads EPEVTQTPSHQVTQMGQEVILRCVPISNHLYFYWYRQILGQKVEFLVSFYNNEISEKSEIFDDQFSVERPDGSNFTLKIRSTKLEDSAMYFCASSETLEGELSNQPQHFGDGTRLSIL.

The V gene is TRBV7-5, the J gene TRBJ2-3; the D call in the table, TRBD1, was not verified against the DNA. TRBV7-5 is a pseudogene. CDR3 length: 15 amino acids. The chain's CDR3 is CVRSSDIGKSDTQYF. DNA of the CDR3: TGTGTCAGAAGTTCGGACATTGGTAAGTCAGATACGCAGTATTTT.

This rearrangement joins TRBV5-1 to TRBJ2-7; 9 bases match TRBD1. The CDR3 length is 14 residues. In germline, CDR1 is SGHRS, CDR2 YFSETQ. V lost 3 bases and J lost 7; bases outside the gene matches: 8. CDR3 protein: CASSSGQGSGEQYF. As DNA, the CDR3 is TGCGCCAGCAGCTCTGGACAGGGGTCTGGTGAGCAGTACTTC.

V gene TRBV2 combines with J gene TRBJ1-5; a weak D match, TRBD1 (6 bases). V was shortened by 3 bases and J by 1 base, with 10 bases between the two germline ends. The CDR3 covers 15 residues. Germline-derived CDR1 and CDR2 are SNHLY and FYNNEI. The CDR3 loop reads CASSDRGVSNQPQHF. As DNA, the CDR3 is TGTGCCAGCAGTGACAGGGGTGTAAGCAATCAGCCCCAGCATTTT.

The chain links TRBV6-5 to TRBJ1-3; D unresolved. The CDR3 is 16 residues long. Per the germline V gene, CDR1 is MNHEY and CDR2 is SVGAGI. The ends were cut back, 0 bases at V and 0 bases at J, with 9 bases in the middle. The DNA of the CDR3 is TGTGCCAGCAGTTACTCGCGGACTAGCTCTGGAAACACCATATATTTT. Protein product: CASSYSRTSSGNTIYF.

The chain employs TRBV6-4 and TRBJ2-3; a possible D gene is TRBD2 (5 bases). V was clipped by 3 bases and J by 3 bases, with 10 bases between them. The CDR3 is made up of 14 amino acids. Germline loops: CDR1 MRHNA, CDR2 SNTAGT. Written as DNA, the CDR3 is TGTGCCAGCAGTGAAGTAGCGAGAACAGATACGCAGTATTTT. As protein: CASSEVARTDTQYF.

Only a few counts were recorded for this clone. This rearrangement joins TRBV14 to TRBJ1-1; D remains ambiguous. The CDR3 sequence is 14 residues long. CDR1 is SGHDN, CDR2 FVKESK, per germline. V shed 7 bases and J shed 3 bases, with 15 bases lying between them. The DNA for the CDR3 is TGTGCCAGCACCGCAAGGCCGGGATACACTGAAGCTTTCTTT. This gives the protein CASTARPGYTEAFF.

This chain uses TRBV29-1 with TRBJ1-2, with 8 nucleotides matching TRBD1. Germline V gives CDR1 SQVTM, CDR2 ANQGSEA. V lost 5 bases, J lost 5 bases, and 7 bases stayed unmatched. The CDR3 is 13 residues long. CDR3 DNA sequence: TGCAGCGTTAGTCCCGGGACAGGTTATGGCTACACCTTC. This encodes CSVSPGTGYGYTF.

This chain connects TRBV18 to TRBJ2-7; 9 bases match TRBD2. This CDR3 is built from 15 residues. Germline V gene sequence: CDR1 KGHSH, CDR2 LQKENI. V dropped 6 bases and J dropped 7; count of bases not matched to a gene: 13. The CDR3 nucleotides are TGTGCCAGCTCTCTCCGTAGCGGGAGCGGAAGGGAGCAGTACTTC. Translation gives CASSLRSGSGREQYF. Full variable domain (outside the CDR3, taken from reference TRBV18 and TRBJ2-7): NAGVMQNPRHLVRRRGQEARLRCSPMKGHSHVYWYRQLPEEGLKFMVYLQKENIIDESGMPKERFSAEFPKEGPSILRIQQVVRGDSAAYFCASSLRSGSGREQYFGPGTRLTVT.

In DNA form, the CDR3 reads TGCGCCAGCAGCTTAACAGGGGAGCACTATGGCTACACCTTC. This codes for CASSLTGEHYGYTF. The V and J genes are TRBV5-1 and TRBJ1-2; TRBD1 aligns across 7 bases. Germline loops: CDR1 SGHRS, CDR2 YFSETQ. The CDR3 totals 14 residues. V dropped 2 bases and J dropped 3; count of bases not matched to a gene: 4.

CDR3 DNA sequence: TGTGCCAGCAGTCCGACAGGGTCCGGGGAGCTGTTTTTT. Amino acid sequence: CASSPTGSGELFF. V and J are TRBV6-5 and TRBJ2-2; the match to TRBD1 covers 7 bases. Trimming cost V 5 bases and J 6 bases; bases outside gene matches: 3. This CDR3 region has 13 residues. Looked up from germline, CDR1 is MNHEY and CDR2 is SVGAGI.

The chain recombines TRBV6-5 with TRBJ2-7, with 11 bases aligning to TRBD1. After removal of 2 bases from V and 2 bases from J, the junction contained 5 bases not matched to a gene. Germline loops: CDR1 MNHEY, CDR2 SVGAGI. The CDR3 extends over 16 amino acids. CDR3 region: CASSYPGQGATYEQYF. Here the CDR3 DNA reads TGTGCCAGCAGTTACCCCGGACAGGGGGCTACCTACGAGCAGTACTTC.

CDR3 in amino acids: CAISEDRNTEAFF. CDR3 sequence (DNA): TGTGCCATCAGTGAAGACAGAAACACTGAAGCTTTCTTT. The genes are TRBV10-3 and TRBJ1-1; TRBD1 might be the D (5 bases). V shed 3 bases and J shed 2 bases, with 7 bases lying between them. CDR3 length equals 13 residues. Germline CDR1 is ENHRY and CDR2 is SYGVKD.